The clone carrying this TCR beta chain has ten or more counts. The authors made cDNA by 5'RACE with 10-nucleotide random UMIs. MiXCR, applied by TCRdb to the 5' RACE reads, yields one record per CDR3 protein. The data hold more than 15,000 distinct CDR3 sequences, with approximately 3.7% observed a single time. This specimen belongs to a study of neurological immune-mediated disorders. CDR3 length equals 19 residues. V was shortened by 2 bases and J by 0 bases, with 21 bases between the two germline ends. The germline V gene encodes CDR1 SEHNR and CDR2 FQNEAQ (reference sequence). Sequencing was performed on CD8+ T cells from blood. The clonotype comes from a woman aged 40 to 50 in good health. This chain uses TRBV7-9 with TRBJ2-3; a possible D gene is TRBD2 (6 bases). Written as DNA, the CDR3 is TGTGCCAGCAGCTTACCGGTAGGACGGGGGAGACCCAGCACAGATACGCAGTATTTT. Protein product: CASSLPVGRGRPSTDTQYF.